This T cell receptor (beta chain) comes out of a study of shared clonotypes between healthy human individuals. TCRdb's copy holds only in-frame clones and misses some; the assay was immunoSEQ multiplex PCR. The profile shows about 1 million clones, approximately 76% of them singletons. Healthy HIV-negative adults without recent acute infections or vaccinations served as donors. This clonotype was sampled from a man aged 18 to 29 in good health. Sequences were obtained from memory CD4+ T cells sorted from blood. Subset defined: CD45RA-negative fraction.

The CDR3 region is CASSDRAEYNEQFF. In DNA form, the CDR3 reads TGTGCCAGCAGTGACAGAGCTGAGTACAATGAGCAGTTCTTC. The gene calls are TRBV2 and TRBJ2-1; no firm D call. CDR3 length equals 14 residues. The V end lost 3 bases, the J end lost 4 bases, and 10 bases lay between the germline ends. CDR1 SNHLY and CDR2 FYNNEI come from the germline V gene.